A single sample is the source of the 11 T cell receptor beta chains below, sequenced in a study of cytomegalovirus exposure and HLA in healthy donors. 13 Jbeta primers and 60 Vbeta primers were used for the PCR. Generated by immunoSEQ multiplex PCR, the TCRdb table keeps only in-frame clones and is missing some. This sample carries approximately 160,000 clones, about 77% of them seen once, and the ten largest clones take roughly 7.3%. Input material: PBMCs. The receptor source for this set is a male donor in good health and CMV-seropositive.

This clone showed up just once. The chain uses TRBV7-3 and TRBJ2-5, with 11 bases aligning to TRBD2. V shed 5 bases, J shed 10 bases, and the junction held 6 bases outside the gene matches. CDR3 length: 13 residues. Per germline, CDR1 SGHTA and CDR2 FQGTGA. CDR3: CASSPTSGAIQYF. The DNA for the CDR3 is TGTGCCAGCAGCCCGACTAGCGGGGCCATCCAGTACTTC.

The V and J genes are TRBV13 and TRBJ2-1; TRBD2 matches 12 bases. Per the germline V gene, CDR1 is PRHDT and CDR2 is FYEKMQ (reference sequence). V gave up 1 base and J gave up 5 bases; unmatched junction bases: 3. This CDR3 contains 16 residues. The DNA for the CDR3 is TGTGCCAGCAGCTTAGAGAGGACTAGCGGGGACAATGAGCAGTTCTTC. Amino acid sequence: CASSLERTSGDNEQFF.

The chain recombines TRBV7-6 with TRBJ1-1; D possibly corresponds to TRBD1 (5 bases). The CDR3 length is 13 residues. V gave up 7 bases and J gave up 4 bases, with 13 bases separating them. The germline V gene encodes CDR1 SGHVS and CDR2 FNYEAQ. The DNA of the CDR3 is TGTGCCAGCACCTGGGTGGGGGGCACTGAAGCTTTCTTT. Translating gives CASTWVGGTEAFF.

The J gene is TRBJ2-1, the V gene TRBV5-6; D gene uncertain. The length of the CDR3 is 17 residues. The germline CDR1 and CDR2 sequences are SGHDT and YYEEEE. Trimming removed 0 bases from V and 0 bases from J, with 13 bases in between. The CDR3 region is CASSLGMAFTSYNEQFF. Here the CDR3 DNA reads TGTGCCAGCAGCTTGGGAATGGCTTTCACCTCCTACAATGAGCAGTTCTTC.

Remarks on this clone: Germline is not matched at one junction end, which may reflect a read error. In the same sample, other DNA sequences code for this CDR3. The genes are TRBV5-4 and TRBJ1-2, with 11 nucleotides matching TRBD1. Germline lookup yields CDR1 SGHNT and CDR2 YYREEE (reference sequence). The CDR3 has 13 amino acids. The CDR3 region is CASSLDRGQGYTF. The CDR3 DNA sequence: TGTGCCAGCAGCCTGGACAGGGGGCAGGGCTATACCTTC.

The chain joins TRBV5-1 to TRBJ1-2; weak D call: TRBD1 (5 bases). Trimming removed 1 base at V and 6 bases at J, with 13 bases between. The CDR3 runs 14 residues. Germline V gene data show CDR1 as SGHRS and CDR2 as YFSETQ. The chain's CDR3 is CASSLSSGVDGYTF. The CDR3 bases are TGCGCCAGCAGCTTGTCATCGGGGGTGGATGGCTACACCTTC.

The table lists this clone with a few counts. The chain has TRBV4-1 and TRBJ2-1, with a tentative D call TRBD2 (6 bases). CDR3 length: 15 amino acids. Germline lookup yields CDR1 MGHRA and CDR2 YSYEKL. Trimming left V 5 bases short and J 6 bases short, with 17 bases between. This chain's CDR3 is CASSGGPLTSNEQFF. In DNA form, the CDR3 reads TGCGCCAGCAGCGGAGGGCCCCTTACCTCCAATGAGCAGTTCTTC.

This clone was observed a few times. This chain links TRBV6-6 with TRBJ2-7; D gene ambiguous. V was trimmed by 2 bases and J by 0 bases, leaving 11 bases between them. The CDR3 covers 15 residues. Germline assignment: CDR1 MNHNY and CDR2 SVGAGI (reference sequence). The CDR3 here is CASSYGQANSYEQYF. The CDR3 DNA sequence: TGTGCCAGCAGTTACGGGCAGGCCAACTCCTACGAGCAGTACTTC.

V is TRBV19 and J is TRBJ2-3; the match to TRBD2 covers 7 bases. This CDR3 is 14 amino acids long. Germline V gene data show CDR1 as LNHDA and CDR2 as SQIVND (reference sequence). The J segment lost 2 bases and the V segment lost 7 bases, leaving 6 bases of the junction unmatched. The DNA for the CDR3 is TGTGCCAGTATGGCGGGGGTGTTCACAGATACGCAGTATTTT. Encoded protein: CASMAGVFTDTQYF.

The chain recombines TRBV7-9 with TRBJ1-1; D perhaps matches TRBD1 (6 bases). Trimming left V 3 bases short and J 5 bases short, with 13 bases between. CDR1 and CDR2 (germline): SEHNR, FQNEAQ (reference sequence). This CDR3 spans 14 amino acids. The CDR3: CASSLGGLGTEAFF. In nucleotides, the CDR3 is TGTGCCAGCAGCTTGGGGGGGCTCGGGACTGAAGCTTTCTTT.

The chain carries TRBV5-1 and TRBJ1-1, with 8 bases identical to TRBD1. Losses at the gene ends were 3 bases for V and 4 bases for J; bases not matched to a gene: 2. This CDR3 contains 13 residues. CDR1 is SGHRS and CDR2 is YFSETQ in the germline V gene. As DNA, the CDR3 is TGCGCCAGCAGCTGGGGGACAGGCACTGAAGCTTTCTTT. Translated, it gives CASSWGTGTEAFF.